This T cell receptor beta chain was identified during a study of cytomegalovirus exposure and HLA in healthy donors. Overall study results and limits: As immune exposure information, only CMV serostatus was available.

After removal of 2 bases from V and 5 bases from J, the junction contained 8 bases not matched to a gene. CDR1 is SGHAT, CDR2 FQNNGV, per germline. The CDR3 loop spans 16 amino acids. Amplification used 60 Vbeta primers and 13 Jbeta primers. Produced via immunoSEQ multiplex PCR; TCRdb's table is partial and in-frame only. The table has about 70,000 clones, 70% to 85% seen once. A word on this clone: What it binds is not known.

This chain connects TRBV11-2 to TRBJ2-5, with TRBD2 matching 10 bases. Sequencing was carried out using PBMCs. This clonotype was sampled from a girl between 10 and 17 years old in good health and CMV-seropositive. CDR3 residues: CASSLKAGGPRETQYF. CDR3 DNA: TGTGCCAGCAGCTTAAAAGCGGGAGGGCCGCGGGAGACCCAGTACTTC.